This T cell receptor beta chain stems from a study of T cells in Graves' hyperthyroidism and ophthalmopathy. The CDR3 spans 15 residues. V lost 2 bases, J lost 1 base, and 9 bases lay in between. Germline V lookup: CDR1 SGHRS, CDR2 YFSETQ. Amplification of TCR beta CDR3 regions used RNA as the template. First-round RT-PCR with HTBI primers amplified the TCR CDR3 region. Via MiXCR, TCRdb re-called the multiplex PCR reads, giving one row per CDR3 protein. The sample lists more than 500,000 distinct CDR3 sequences, 46% occurring once. The sample holds many counts of this clonotype. The source material was peripheral blood or thyroid tissue (not recorded which). The chain combines TRBV5-1 with TRBJ2-2, with D possibly matching TRBD1 (6 bases). This clonotype was obtained from an adult woman with Graves' disease, either hyperthyroidism or ophthalmopathy (not recorded which). The CDR3 reads CASSFGRGNTGELFF. The CDR3 coding sequence is TGCGCCAGCAGCTTTGGCAGGGGGAACACCGGGGAGCTGTTTTTT.